The 32 T cell receptor beta chains in this list originate from one sample, sequenced in a study of T cell repertoires in cytomegalovirus infection. MiXCR, run by TCRdb on the reads, gives a single entry per CDR3 protein. The sample shows just under 500,000 distinct CDR3 sequences, 30% to 40% of them seen only once. These receptors are not linked to any known antigen. Sequenced here: cultured PBMCs, sampled from culture after CMV antigen stimulation. These receptors all stem from a human donor in good health (CMV status not recorded). Some clones in this sample may be carry-over from other donors' samples.

A few counts support this clonotype. V and J are TRBV7-2 and TRBJ2-3, with 10 bases matching TRBD2. The length of the CDR3 is 15 residues. Germline CDR1 SGHTA, CDR2 FQGNSA. Trimming cost V 6 bases and J 8 bases; bases outside gene matches: 11. As DNA, the CDR3 is TGTGCCAGCAGGCCCGGGACTAGCGTTATTGGTACGCAGTATTTT. Translation: CASRPGTSVIGTQYF.

This chain joins TRBV18 and TRBJ2-3, with D unresolved. V shed 4 bases and J shed 5 bases, with 7 bases lying between them. Germline CDR1 and CDR2: KGHSH and LQKENI. CDR3 length: 12 residues. CDR3 in amino acids: CASSLTEDTQYF. The CDR3, as DNA: TGTGCCAGCTCACTAACGGAAGATACGCAGTATTTT.

This clonotype has only a few counts. This chain joins TRBV6-2 or TRBV6-3 and TRBJ2-5; D remains ambiguous. V dropped 6 bases and J dropped 2 bases, with 10 bases sitting between them. The CDR3 totals 13 residues. Germline V CDR1 and CDR2: MNHEY, SVGEGT. The CDR3 is CASRKVVQETQYF. Written as DNA, the CDR3 is TGTGCCAGCAGGAAAGTGGTTCAAGAGACCCAGTACTTC.

This clonotype has at least ten counts. The CDR3 spells CASSFSRNRGRDGNEKLFF. The CDR3 coding sequence is TGTGCCAGCAGTTTTAGTAGGAACAGGGGGCGAGATGGTAATGAAAAACTGTTTTTT. The chain uses TRBV12-3 or TRBV12-4 and TRBJ1-4, with 9 bases that match TRBD1. The CDR3 is 19 amino acids. The V segment lost 3 bases and the J segment 4 bases; nucleotides outside the gene matches: 15.

The rearrangement uses TRBV3-1 and TRBJ2-1; a weak D match, TRBD2 (6 bases). V was pared by 2 bases and J by 7 bases, with 12 bases between. The germline gives CDR1 LGHDT, CDR2 YNNKEL (reference sequence). There are 14 residues in the CDR3. CDR3 DNA sequence: TGTGCCAGCAGCCAATTCGGGGGTAGGAATGAGCAGTTCTTC. Its protein is CASSQFGGRNEQFF.

The gene calls are TRBV12-3 or TRBV12-4 and TRBJ1-3; D gene unclear. CDR3 size: 14 residues. V was clipped by 6 bases and J by 0 bases, with 9 bases between them. CDR3 sequence reads: CASRKVGSGNTIYF. CDR3 nucleotide sequence: TGTGCCAGCAGGAAGGTGGGCTCTGGAAACACCATATATTTT.

At least ten counts were recorded for this clonotype. This chain connects TRBV5-4 to TRBJ2-3; D gene ambiguous. The CDR3 consists of 14 residues. With 1 base removed from V and 6 bases from J, the gap between germline ends came to 12 bases. Germline-derived CDR1 and CDR2 are SGHNT and YYREEE (reference sequence). The CDR3 spells CASSLQSRPDTQYF. The CDR3 DNA is TGTGCCAGCAGCTTGCAGTCCCGGCCTGATACGCAGTATTTT.

This chain links TRBV20-1 with TRBJ1-4; TRBD1 might be the D (6 bases). V shed 0 bases and J shed 8 bases, with 16 bases lying between them. Per the germline V gene, CDR1 is DFQATT and CDR2 is SNEGSKA (reference sequence). CDR3 length equals 15 residues. Here the CDR3 DNA reads TGCAGTGCTAGAGATTCCGCACAGGGTAGAGAAAAACTGTTTTTT. Protein sequence: CSARDSAQGREKLFF.

This chain uses TRBV10-3 with TRBJ2-5; D is possibly TRBD1 (6 bases). The CDR3 is 13 residues long. The V gene's germline CDR1 is ENHRY and CDR2 SYGVKD. Trimming left V 6 bases short and J 3 bases short, with 11 bases between. CDR3 bases: TGTGCCATCAGCCACAGGGTCGAAGAGACCCAGTACTTC. This codes for CAISHRVEETQYF.

This clonotype was picked up a small number of times. The chain carries TRBV6-1 and TRBJ2-3; 8 bases line up with TRBD2. J lost 5 bases, V lost 1 base, and 8 bases had no gene match. The CDR3 totals 16 residues. The V gene's germline CDR1 is MNHNS and CDR2 SASEGT. Written as DNA, the CDR3 is TGTGCCAGCAGTGAAGTTCGGGGGGGTGGAAGAGATACGCAGTATTTT. Translation gives CASSEVRGGGRDTQYF.

The rearrangement joins TRBV12-5 to TRBJ2-1; perhaps TRBD1 as D (6 bases). V lost 1 base to trimming and J lost 8 bases, with 9 bases between them. The CDR3 length is 13 residues. Germline loops: CDR1 LGHNT, CDR2 FRNRAP. The CDR3 spells CASGLDRVDEQFF. The CDR3 DNA is TGTGCTAGTGGTTTGGACAGGGTTGATGAGCAGTTCTTC.

The J gene is TRBJ2-1, the V gene TRBV12-3 or TRBV12-4; D remains ambiguous. V was trimmed by 8 bases and J by 7 bases, leaving 30 bases between them. CDR3 length: 18 residues. The chain's CDR3 is CASGIISSPPGLRNEQFF. In nucleotides, the CDR3 is TGTGCCAGCGGGATTATTAGTAGCCCGCCCGGGCTACGGAATGAGCAGTTCTTC.

The chain employs TRBV10-3 and TRBJ1-6; D uncertain. There are 15 residues in the CDR3. Trimming took off 3 bases at V and 7 bases at J, with 13 bases between the two ends. Germline V gene data show CDR1 as ENHRY and CDR2 as SYGVKD. This CDR3 is CAISELDGSNSPLHF. In nucleotides, the CDR3 is TGTGCCATCAGTGAACTAGACGGGTCAAATTCACCCCTCCACTTT.

The count of this clonotype is one. V is TRBV11-2 and J is TRBJ2-1; 12 bases match TRBD2. CDR3 length: 14 amino acids. V gave up 6 bases and J gave up 10 bases; unmatched junction bases: 7. CDR1 SGHAT and CDR2 FQNNGV come from the germline V gene. CDR3 protein: CASRSTSGSREQFF. The CDR3 DNA is TGTGCCAGCAGATCGACTAGCGGGAGTCGAGAGCAGTTCTTC.

The chain's CDR3 is CASSYVAGISTDTQYF. CDR3 in DNA: TGTGCCAGCAGTTATGTAGCGGGGATTAGCACAGATACGCAGTATTTT. The gene calls are TRBV6-5 and TRBJ2-3; 8 nucleotides match TRBD2. The CDR3 extends over 16 amino acids. V trimming: 3 bases; J trimming: 0 bases; junction bases outside the gene matches: 5. Germline CDR1 MNHEY, CDR2 SVGAGI.

The chain is built from TRBV7-9 and TRBJ2-2, with unresolved D. Germline loops: CDR1 SEHNR, CDR2 FQNEAQ (reference sequence). The CDR3 has 16 residues. The V end lost 3 bases, the J end lost 1 base, and 12 bases lay between the germline ends. The CDR3 sequence: CASSFLAPGNTGELFF. Here the CDR3 DNA reads TGTGCCAGCAGCTTTTTGGCCCCGGGGAACACCGGGGAGCTGTTTTTT. Based on the CDR3 plus reference TRBV7-9 and TRBJ2-2, the full variable domain is DTGVSQNPRHKITKRGQNVTFRCDPISEHNRLYWYRQTLGQGPEFLTYFQNEAQLEKSRLLSDRFSAERPKGSFSTLEIQRTEQGDSAMYLCASSFLAPGNTGELFFGEGSRLTVL.

The CDR3: CASSAGLAGNTGELFF. The DNA for the CDR3 is TGTGCCAGCAGCGCGGGACTAGCGGGGAACACCGGGGAGCTGTTTTTT. The chain combines TRBV9 with TRBJ2-2; 12 bases map to TRBD2. V lost 3 bases to trimming and J lost 1 base; unmatched junction nucleotides: 1. This CDR3 comprises 16 residues. Germline-derived CDR1 and CDR2 are SGDLS and YYNGEE.

A few counts support this clonotype. This chain links TRBV7-2 with TRBJ2-3; D remains unclear. This CDR3 contains 18 residues. Germline V gene lookup returns CDR1 SGHTA and CDR2 FQGNSA. Trimming shortened V by 7 bases and J by 1 base, and 24 bases separated the two germline ends. CDR3 nucleotide sequence: TGTGCCAGCATGCGCTTTTGGGCCTTCCTTAACCGCACAGATACGCAGTATTTT. It yields the protein CASMRFWAFLNRTDTQYF.

This clonotype has just a few counts. V and J are TRBV7-9 and TRBJ2-2, with 13 bases fitting TRBD2. There are 19 residues in the CDR3. The V gene's germline CDR1 is SEHNR and CDR2 FQNEAQ (reference sequence). Losses at the gene ends were 5 bases for V and 0 bases for J; bases not matched to a gene: 9. CDR3: CASSPLDGLAGANTGELFF. As DNA, the CDR3 is TGTGCCAGCAGCCCACTTGACGGACTAGCGGGAGCGAACACCGGGGAGCTGTTTTTT.

The gene calls are TRBV27 and TRBJ2-1; no clear D. The length of the CDR3 is 15 residues. Germline V gene data show CDR1 as MNHEY and CDR2 as SMNVEV (reference sequence). Between the trimmed V and J ends, which lost 3 bases and 6 bases, there was a span of 15 bases. Here the CDR3 DNA reads TGTGCCAGCAGTTTTTCCGGAGTTTTCCCCAATGAGCAGTTCTTC. Translated, it gives CASSFSGVFPNEQFF.

This clonotype was counted between two and nine times. V usage is TRBV19 and J usage is TRBJ1-1; D is uncertain. Trimming removed 4 bases from V and 2 bases from J, with 11 bases in between. The CDR3 length is 14 residues. Germline loops: CDR1 LNHDA, CDR2 SQIVND (reference sequence). CDR3 amino acids: CASSTTTSNTEAFF. In nucleotides, the CDR3 is TGTGCCAGTAGTACTACTACATCTAACACTGAAGCTTTCTTT.

The chain recombines TRBV2 with TRBJ2-7, with D possibly being TRBD2 (5 bases). Deletions cut 1 base from V and 1 base from J, with 8 bases between. Germline CDR1 reads SNHLY; CDR2 reads FYNNEI. The CDR3 sequence is 14 residues long. CDR3 loop: CASSEGTYSYEQYF. The CDR3 region has the DNA TGTGCCAGCAGTGAAGGGACTTATTCCTACGAGCAGTACTTC.

This clonotype was observed a handful of times. The chain joins TRBV12-3 or TRBV12-4 to TRBJ1-3, with D unresolved. V lost 7 bases and J lost 1, with 11 bases in between. This CDR3 is 14 amino acids long. CDR3 amino acids: CASTVGWSGNTIYF. The CDR3 nucleotides are TGTGCCAGCACCGTTGGGTGGTCTGGAAACACCATATATTTT.

V gene TRBV19 combines with J gene TRBJ1-1, with D perhaps TRBD1 (6 bases). The germline CDR1 and CDR2 sequences are LNHDA and SQIVND (reference sequence). Deletions cut 2 bases from V and 3 bases from J, with 16 bases between. The CDR3 extends over 16 amino acids. The CDR3 bases are TGTGCCAGTAGTATAACTTGGGGGGCTTTGTACACTGAAGCTTTCTTT. It is translated as CASSITWGALYTEAFF. The whole variable domain, remainder taken from reference TRBV19 and TRBJ1-1, is DGGITQSPKYLFRKEGQNVTLSCEQNLNHDAMYWYRQDPGQGLRLIYYSQIVNDFQKGDIAEGYSVSREKKESFPLTVTSAQKNPTAFYLCASSITWGALYTEAFFGQGTRLTVV.

The table lists this clonotype with a few counts. The chain employs TRBV7-4 and TRBJ1-4; 7 bases map to TRBD1. V was clipped by 1 base and J by 6 bases; unmatched bases: 5. This CDR3 region has 15 residues. In germline, CDR1 is SGHVT, CDR2 SQSDAQ. The CDR3 DNA reads as TGTGCCAGCAGCTTAGGGACAGGAGGGTATGAAAAACTGTTTTTT. As protein: CASSLGTGGYEKLFF. The full variable domain, rest sourced from reference TRBV7-4 and TRBJ1-4, is GAGVSQSPRYKVAKRGRDVALRCDSISGHVTLYWYRQTLGQGSEVLTYSQSDAQRDKSGRPSGRFSAERPERSVSTLKIQRTEQGDSAVYLCASSLGTGGYEKLFFGSGTQLSVL.

This clonotype was observed a few times. The chain combines TRBV28 with TRBJ2-5; 14 bases match TRBD2. This CDR3 comprises 16 residues. From germline, CDR1 is MDHEN and CDR2 SYDVKM. J gave up 4 bases and V 4 bases, and 5 bases lay outside the gene matches. CDR3 bases: TGTGCCAGCAGTTGGGGACTAGCGGGAGCAGGAGAGACCCAGTACTTC. This gives the protein CASSWGLAGAGETQYF.

This clonotype was observed a few times. A much larger clone differs by one base, so this may be a read error. This chain joins TRBV11-2 and TRBJ2-5; 7 nucleotides line up with TRBD1. This CDR3 is 14 amino acids long. The V segment lost 5 bases and the J segment 1 base; nucleotides outside the gene matches: 4. Germline V gene data show CDR1 as SGHAT and CDR2 as FQNNGV. Here the CDR3 DNA reads TGTGCCAGCAGCCGGGGACAGACCCAAGAGACCCAGTACTTC. It translates to CASSRGQTQETQYF.

In its sample, this clonotype was seen many times. The CDR3 DNA reads as TGTGCCAGCAGCTTAGCCAGGGCTGAGTACGAGCAGTACTTC. Translation gives CASSLARAEYEQYF. V gene TRBV7-2 combines with J gene TRBJ2-7; D might be TRBD1 (5 bases). CDR1 and CDR2 from the germline V gene are SGHTA and FQGNSA. The ends were cut back, 0 bases at V and 4 bases at J, with 10 bases in the middle. The CDR3 loop spans 14 amino acids. The entire variable domain, with the rest obtained from reference TRBV7-2 and TRBJ2-7, is as follows: GAGVSQSPSNKVTEKGKDVELRCDPISGHTALYWYRQSLGQGLEFLIYFQGNSAPDKSGLPSDRFSAERTGGSVSTLTIQRTQQEDSAVYLCASSLARAEYEQYFGPGTRLTVT.

This clonotype turned up a few times. This chain connects TRBV27 to TRBJ1-2; 11 positions match TRBD1. Germline values: CDR1 MNHEY, CDR2 SMNVEV (reference sequence). Trimming at V came to 3 bases and at J to 5 bases, leaving 5 bases not matched to a gene. The CDR3 runs to 15 residues. CDR3 in amino acids: CASSFGQGAEYGYTF. CDR3 nucleotide sequence: TGTGCCAGCAGTTTCGGACAGGGGGCCGAGTATGGCTACACCTTC.

This clonotype was picked up a small number of times. The gene calls are TRBV5-6 and TRBJ2-7, with unresolved D. Trimming stripped 0 bases from V and 3 bases from J, with 4 bases between. Germline loops: CDR1 SGHDT, CDR2 YYEEEE. The CDR3 has 12 residues. The CDR3 reads CASSLDYYEQYF. CDR3 sequence (DNA): TGTGCCAGCAGCTTGGACTACTACGAGCAGTACTTC. The whole variable domain, remainder taken from reference TRBV5-6 and TRBJ2-7, is DAGVTQSPTHLIKTRGQQVTLRCSPKSGHDTVSWYQQALGQGPQFIFQYYEEEERQRGNFPDRFSGHQFPNYSSELNVNALLLGDSALYLCASSLDYYEQYFGPGTRLTVT.

At least ten counts were recorded for this clonotype. The chain is built from TRBV19 and TRBJ1-3; possibly TRBD1 for D (5 bases). CDR1 LNHDA and CDR2 SQIVND come from the germline V gene (reference sequence). V was cut by 7 bases and J by 0 bases, with 13 bases left in between. This CDR3 is built from 15 residues. The CDR3 loop is CASTLDRYSGNTIYF. The CDR3 DNA is TGTGCCAGTACCCTAGACAGATACTCTGGAAACACCATATATTTT.

This clonotype showed up many times. This chain links TRBV4-1 with TRBJ1-5, with a weak D call TRBD1 (6 bases). Germline assignment: CDR1 MGHRA and CDR2 YSYEKL. CDR3 length: 17 residues. The V and J ends lost 0 bases and 0 bases respectively, with 12 bases between them. The CDR3 bases are TGCGCCAGCAGCCAAGAGGGACAAGTTAATAGCAATCAGCCCCAGCATTTT. Encoded protein: CASSQEGQVNSNQPQHF.